What follows are 27 T cell receptor beta chains derived from one specimen sequenced in a study of blood T cell repertoires in COVID-19. Repertoires were generated with immunoSEQ multiplex PCR, while TCRdb's copy carries only in-frame clones and drops some. The sample shows 170,000 or so clones, about 83% of them seen only once. Material: peripheral blood. These receptors all come from a woman between 65 and 79 years old with COVID-19, enrolled during active disease.

V is TRBV6-5 and J is TRBJ2-2; D gene unclear. The CDR3 is made up of 15 amino acids. Trimming shortened V by 3 bases and J by 0 bases, and 8 bases separated the two germline ends. Germline CDR1 reads MNHEY; CDR2 reads SVGAGI. CDR3 sequence: CASSYIQANTGELFF. CDR3 in DNA: TGTGCCAGCAGTTATATCCAGGCGAACACCGGGGAGCTGTTTTTT.

The chain has TRBV21-1 and TRBJ1-4; TRBD1 is the table's D call, not checked against the DNA. TRBV21-1 is termed a pseudogene. The CDR3 loop spans 13 amino acids. The CDR3 region is CASSQTGNEKLFF. The DNA of the CDR3 is TGTGCCAGCAGCCAGACAGGGAACGAAAAACTGTTTTTT.

The chain joins TRBV7-3 to TRBJ2-1; 10 nucleotides line up with TRBD2. From germline, CDR1 is SGHTA and CDR2 FQGTGA. This CDR3 is built from 15 residues. With V trimmed by 6 bases and J by 9 bases, 11 bases remained unmatched. CDR3 nucleotides: TGTGCCAGCAGGCCACCGGGACTAGCGAGTGGTGAGCAGTTCTTC. This encodes CASRPPGLASGEQFF.

This sequence joins TRBV19 and TRBJ2-7, with TRBD1 matching 8 bases. J gave up 3 bases and V 7 bases, and 8 bases lay outside the gene matches. CDR3 length equals 14 residues. Germline lookup yields CDR1 LNHDA and CDR2 SQIVND (reference sequence). The CDR3 spells CASNPGQEYYEQYF. The CDR3 DNA reads TGTGCCAGTAATCCGGGACAGGAGTACTACGAGCAGTACTTC.

V usage is TRBV2 and J usage is TRBJ2-7; 12 bases match TRBD2. J lost 4 bases, V lost 8 bases, and 6 bases had no gene match. The CDR3 has 14 amino acids. The germline CDR1 and CDR2 sequences are SNHLY and FYNNEI. CDR3 in amino acids: CASRPLAGGYEQYF. The DNA for the CDR3 is TGTGCCAGCCGGCCCCTAGCGGGAGGGTACGAGCAGTACTTC.

The chain employs TRBV11-3 and TRBJ1-1, with TRBD1 as a possible D gene (5 bases). V lost 3 bases to trimming and J lost 3 bases, with 11 bases between them. Germline CDR1 is SGHNT and CDR2 is YENEEA. This CDR3 is 14 amino acids long. Here the CDR3 DNA reads TGTGCCAGCAGCTTGAGCCAGGGTCACACTGAAGCTTTCTTT. Protein: CASSLSQGHTEAFF. The full variable domain, rest sourced from reference TRBV11-3 and TRBJ1-1, is EAGVVQSPRYKIIEKKQPVAFWCNPISGHNTLYWYLQNLGQGPELLIRYENEEAVDDSQLPKDRFSAERLKGVDSTLKIQPAELGDSAVYLCASSLSQGHTEAFFGQGTRLTVV.

This chain links TRBV30 with TRBJ1-5; D might be TRBD1 (6 bases). CDR1 and CDR2 from the germline V gene are GTSNPN and SVGIG (reference sequence). V was pared by 2 bases and J by 7 bases, with 21 bases between. The CDR3 runs to 16 residues. The CDR3 loop is CAWSPLGGGEGQPQHF. Written as DNA, the CDR3 is TGTGCCTGGAGTCCTCTGGGAGGGGGGGAAGGACAGCCCCAGCATTTT.

The chain employs TRBV12-3 or TRBV12-4 and TRBJ1-1; no clear D. The CDR3 runs 13 residues. The V end lost 6 bases, the J end lost 1 base, and 9 bases lay between the germline ends. The CDR3 reads CASSQTQNTEAFF. The CDR3 coding sequence is TGTGCCAGCAGCCAAACTCAGAACACTGAAGCTTTCTTT.

This clone appeared many times. The chain has TRBV5-1 and TRBJ1-4; D gene unclear. The CDR3 has 15 residues. Germline CDR1 and CDR2: SGHRS and YFSETQ. The V end was cut by 4 bases, the J end by 7 bases, with 17 bases between. The CDR3 loop reads CASSVVGESREKLFF. The CDR3 DNA reads as TGCGCCAGCAGCGTGGTCGGGGAGAGTCGTGAAAAACTGTTTTTT.

CDR3 loop: CASSVSGGSYGYTF. In DNA, the CDR3 is TGTGCCAGCAGCGTATCAGGGGGATCCTATGGCTACACCTTC. This chain links TRBV9 with TRBJ1-2; 7 bases agree with TRBD1. The J segment lost 4 bases and the V segment lost 1 base, leaving 4 bases of the junction unmatched. The CDR3 has 14 amino acids. Germline V gene lookup returns CDR1 SGDLS and CDR2 YYNGEE.

This chain connects TRBV11-3 to TRBJ2-2; TRBD1 matches 11 bases. The CDR3 runs 17 residues. Germline V gene data show CDR1 as SGHNT and CDR2 as YENEEA. V dropped 5 bases and J dropped 4; count of bases not matched to a gene: 9. The DNA for the CDR3 is TGTGCCAGCAGCCTCGCGCCGGGACAGGGGGGCACCGGGGAGCTGTTTTTT. It translates to CASSLAPGQGGTGELFF.

The gene calls are TRBV11-3 and TRBJ2-7, with D perhaps matching TRBD2 (6 bases). Trimming left V 1 base short and J 3 bases short, with 7 bases between. Germline CDR1 is SGHNT and CDR2 is YENEEA. CDR3 length: 13 residues. CDR3 protein: CASSLGEDYEQYF. CDR3 sequence (DNA): TGTGCCAGCAGCTTAGGGGAGGACTACGAGCAGTACTTC.

This sequence joins TRBV18 and TRBJ2-6; 9 bases match TRBD1. The ends lost 1 base at V and 0 bases at J; junction bases unmatched: 7. Looked up from germline, CDR1 is KGHSH and CDR2 is LQKENI. The CDR3 has 19 amino acids. The CDR3 DNA follows: TGTGCCAGCTCACCACGGGACAGGGCTCCGGACTCTGGGGCCAACGTCCTGACTTTC. Translating gives CASSPRDRAPDSGANVLTF.

V is TRBV3-1 (or the pseudogene TRBV3-2) and J is TRBJ1-5; 7 bases are shared with TRBD1. This CDR3 is 16 amino acids long. V trimming: 1 base; J trimming: 0 bases; junction bases outside the gene matches: 3. Germline assignment: CDR1 LGHDT and CDR2 YNNKEL (reference sequence). The CDR3 DNA follows: TGTGCCAGCAGCCAAGGAGGGGGCTATAGCAATCAGCCCCAGCATTTT. Translation gives CASSQGGGYSNQPQHF.

The chain recombines TRBV30 with TRBJ1-2; D not resolved. The CDR3 spans 15 residues. Trimming removed 4 bases at V and 4 bases at J, with 19 bases between. The germline CDR1 and CDR2 sequences are GTSNPN and SVGIG (reference sequence). CDR3 residues: CAWTINTAVLYGYTF. Here the CDR3 DNA reads TGTGCCTGGACTATAAATACAGCCGTTCTCTATGGCTACACCTTC. Supplemented by reference TRBV30 and TRBJ1-2, the full variable domain reads SQTIHQWPATLVQPVGSPLSLECTVEGTSNPNLYWYRQAAGRGLQLLFYSVGIGQISSEVPQNLSASRPQDRQFILSSKKLLLSDSGFYLCAWTINTAVLYGYTFGSGTRLTVV.

This sequence joins TRBV3-1 (or the pseudogene TRBV3-2) and TRBJ1-2; 8 bases fit TRBD1. Germline assignment: CDR1 LGHDT and CDR2 YNNKEL (reference sequence). The V gene end was trimmed by 6 bases and the J gene end by 4 bases; junction bases not matched to a gene: 7. The CDR3 length is 14 residues. The CDR3 sequence: CASRPTGAVYGYTF. For the CDR3, the DNA is TGTGCCAGCAGACCGACAGGGGCTGTCTATGGCTACACCTTC.

This clone has just one count. The chain links TRBV5-4 to TRBJ2-7, with a tentative D call TRBD1 (6 bases). Germline lookup yields CDR1 SGHNT and CDR2 YYREEE (reference sequence). The length of the CDR3 is 13 residues. The V and J ends lost 3 bases and 3 bases respectively, with 10 bases between them. The CDR3 nucleotides are TGTGCCAGCAGCTCAGGGGACAACTACGAGCAGTACTTC. This sequence encodes CASSSGDNYEQYF.

The chain employs TRBV5-8 and TRBJ1-5; 8 bases align to TRBD1. The CDR3 runs to 16 residues. Germline V gives CDR1 SGHTS, CDR2 YDEGEE. Trimming cost V 4 bases and J 5 bases; bases outside gene matches: 11. CDR3 coding DNA: TGTGCCAGCAGCATGTTGCCCCACAGGGGGGATCAGCCCCAGCATTTT. Its protein product is CASSMLPHRGDQPQHF. Complete variable domain (other parts from reference TRBV5-8 and TRBJ1-5): EAGVTQSPTHLIKTRGQQATLRCSPISGHTSVYWYQQALGLGLQFLLWYDEGEERNRGNFPPRFSGRQFPNYSSELNVNALELEDSALYLCASSMLPHRGDQPQHFGDGTRLSIL.

This chain uses TRBV5-6 with TRBJ2-5; TRBD1 is a possible D gene (7 bases). The germline V gene has CDR1 SGHDT and CDR2 YYEEEE. The CDR3 is 15 residues long. With 4 bases removed from V and 2 bases from J, the gap between germline ends came to 15 bases. CDR3 DNA sequence: TGTGCCAGCAGCGAGGGGGCTGCGGGACAAGAGACCCAGTACTTC. It specifies CASSEGAAGQETQYF. The full variable domain, rest sourced from reference TRBV5-6 and TRBJ2-5, is DAGVTQSPTHLIKTRGQQVTLRCSPKSGHDTVSWYQQALGQGPQFIFQYYEEEERQRGNFPDRFSGHQFPNYSSELNVNALLLGDSALYLCASSEGAAGQETQYFGPGTRLLVL.

The J gene is TRBJ2-7, the V gene TRBV2, with TRBD1 identical over 7 bases. Trimming cost V 7 bases and J 6 bases; bases outside gene matches: 12. The CDR3 covers 14 residues. Germline CDR1 and CDR2: SNHLY and FYNNEI. The CDR3 protein is CASIWTGSTGEQYF. The CDR3 bases are TGTGCCAGCATCTGGACAGGTAGCACGGGCGAGCAGTACTTC.

The chain uses TRBV9 and TRBJ2-1; D perhaps matches TRBD1 (5 bases). Germline CDR1 SGDLS, CDR2 YYNGEE. The V gene lost 0 bases and the J gene lost 9 bases, with 13 bases spanning the gap. The CDR3 has 14 amino acids. CDR3 region: CASSVVGRQGEQFF. In nucleotides, the CDR3 is TGTGCCAGCAGCGTAGTAGGGCGGCAGGGTGAGCAGTTCTTC.

The chain carries TRBV5-5 and TRBJ2-5; D gene unclear. Trimming left V 4 bases short and J 0 bases short, with 13 bases between. The CDR3 runs to 15 residues. Germline assignment: CDR1 SGHKS and CDR2 YYEKEE (reference sequence). The CDR3 nucleotides read TGTGCCAGCAGCCCCGGCGAACAGTACCAAGAGACCCAGTACTTC. Protein sequence: CASSPGEQYQETQYF.

CDR3 nucleotides: TGCGCCAGCAGCTTGCCGACCTTCGGCGGCAATGAAAAACTGTTTTTT. Encoded protein: CASSLPTFGGNEKLFF. This chain uses TRBV5-1 with TRBJ1-4, with no clear D. The length of the CDR3 is 16 residues. Between the trimmed V and J ends, which lost 1 base and 5 bases, there was a span of 15 bases. Germline V gene sequence: CDR1 SGHRS, CDR2 YFSETQ.

The rearrangement uses TRBV19 and TRBJ2-3; perhaps TRBD2 as D (6 bases). This CDR3 region has 14 residues. The V end was cut by 5 bases, the J end by 5 bases, with 14 bases between. Per germline, CDR1 LNHDA and CDR2 SQIVND (reference sequence). For the CDR3, the DNA is TGTGCCAGTAGTGACCGGGACTTACAAGATACGCAGTATTTT. Its translation: CASSDRDLQDTQYF.

The chain employs TRBV28 and TRBJ2-7; 10 bases map to TRBD2. Germline values: CDR1 MDHEN, CDR2 SYDVKM. The CDR3 is 14 residues long. V lost 6 bases, J lost 3 bases, and 5 bases stayed unmatched. The CDR3 DNA follows: TGTGCCAGCAGGGATAGCGGGAGGTTCTACGAGCAGTACTTC. Translated: CASRDSGRFYEQYF.

The chain couples TRBV5-5 to TRBJ1-5; D possibly corresponds to TRBD1 (6 bases). V dropped 4 bases and J dropped 7 bases, with 18 bases sitting between them. CDR1 and CDR2 (germline): SGHKS, YYEKEE (reference sequence). The CDR3 sequence is 15 residues long. CDR3 nucleotide sequence: TGTGCCAGCAGCGACAGGTTGGGTGCAGGACAGCCCCAGCATTTT. Its translation is CASSDRLGAGQPQHF.

This rearrangement joins TRBV28 to TRBJ2-5; 7 bases match TRBD1. Germline CDR1 and CDR2: MDHEN and SYDVKM. The CDR3 spans 13 residues. Losses at the gene ends were 5 bases for V and 1 base for J; bases not matched to a gene: 1. CDR3 in amino acids: CASSRDSQETQYF. DNA of the CDR3: TGTGCCAGCAGTAGGGACAGCCAAGAGACCCAGTACTTC. The complete variable domain, with remaining parts taken from reference TRBV28 and TRBJ2-5, reads DVKVTQSSRYLVKRTGEKVFLECVQDMDHENMFWYRQDPGLGLRLIYFSYDVKMKEKGDIPEGYSVSREKKERFSLILESASTNQTSMYLCASSRDSQETQYFGPGTRLLVL.